These 21 T cell receptor beta chains share one sample of origin, sequenced in a study of blood T cell repertoires in COVID-19. The method was immunoSEQ multiplex PCR; TCRdb's version includes in-frame clones alone and lacks a portion of them. The sample gives approximately 460,000 clones, roughly nine tenths of which show up once; 0.9% is in the top ten. The sample taken for sequencing was peripheral blood. Receptor source: a young man with COVID-19, enrolled during active disease.

The gene calls are TRBV6-1 and TRBJ1-6; D possibly corresponds to TRBD1 (5 bases). In germline, CDR1 is MNHNS, CDR2 SASEGT. The CDR3 spans 13 residues. Trimming removed 0 bases at V and 11 bases at J, with 8 bases between. The CDR3 spells CASSEAHRPPLHF. The CDR3 DNA reads as TGTGCCAGCAGTGAAGCGCACAGGCCACCCCTCCACTTT.

The V call is TRBV5-1, the J call TRBJ2-7; TRBD2 is a possible D gene (7 bases). Deletions cut 7 bases from V and 3 bases from J, with 17 bases between. This CDR3 is built from 14 residues. Per the germline V gene, CDR1 is SGHRS and CDR2 is YFSETQ. CDR3 nucleotide sequence: TGCGCCAGCGGACCGGGCGGGGGCGGCTACGAGCAGTACTTC. This translates into CASGPGGGGYEQYF.

The chain combines TRBV27 with TRBJ1-2; TRBD1 agrees at 7 bases. Per the germline V gene, CDR1 is MNHEY and CDR2 is SMNVEV (reference sequence). The CDR3 is made up of 13 amino acids. Trimming at V came to 3 bases and at J to 8 bases, leaving 6 bases not matched to a gene. CDR3 sequence reads: CASSFLTQGGYTF. The CDR3 coding sequence is TGTGCCAGCAGTTTCCTCACACAGGGGGGCTACACCTTC.

The gene calls are TRBV2 and TRBJ2-7; 8 positions agree with TRBD1. V lost 5 bases, J lost 3 bases, and 6 bases stayed unmatched. CDR1 is SNHLY, CDR2 FYNNEI, per germline. This CDR3 region has 14 residues. CDR3 nucleotides: TGTGCCAGCAGTACTCAGGGACAGGACTACGAGCAGTACTTC. It codes for CASSTQGQDYEQYF.

The gene calls are TRBV13 and TRBJ2-3; no definite D call. Trimming took 5 bases from V and 3 from J, leaving 6 bases between them. Germline CDR1 and CDR2: PRHDT and FYEKMQ (reference sequence). This CDR3 is 12 amino acids long. CDR3 nucleotide sequence: TGTGCCAGCAGCCCTGCGACAGATACGCAGTATTTT. Protein product: CASSPATDTQYF.

The rearrangement joins TRBV9 to TRBJ2-3, with 10 bases identical to TRBD1. Germline CDR1 is SGDLS and CDR2 is YYNGEE. V was pared by 2 bases and J by 6 bases, with 6 bases of the junction left unmatched. This CDR3 spans 15 amino acids. The CDR3 protein is CASSVTAGQGDTQYF. CDR3 DNA sequence: TGTGCCAGCAGCGTTACGGCGGGACAGGGGGATACGCAGTATTTT.

V usage is TRBV27 and J usage is TRBJ1-2; 7 nucleotides line up with TRBD1. Germline V lookup: CDR1 MNHEY, CDR2 SMNVEV (reference sequence). This CDR3 has 14 amino acids. V was clipped by 7 bases and J by 2 bases; unmatched bases: 7. The CDR3 loop is CASKRDRLNYGYTF. The CDR3, as DNA: TGTGCCAGCAAAAGGGACAGATTAAACTATGGCTACACCTTC.

V is TRBV24-1 and J is TRBJ1-3, with TRBD1 as a possible D gene (6 bases). This CDR3 spans 18 amino acids. Per germline, CDR1 KGHDR and CDR2 SFDVKD. The V end lost 0 bases, the J end lost 0 bases, and 14 bases lay between the germline ends. The CDR3 sequence is CATSDLLPDRDSGNTIYF. The CDR3, as DNA: TGTGCCACCAGTGATTTGCTGCCGGACAGAGACTCTGGAAACACCATATATTTT.

The chain couples TRBV7-8 to TRBJ2-1; the match to TRBD2 covers 15 bases. This CDR3 contains 21 residues. The J segment lost 2 bases and the V segment lost 3 bases, leaving 14 bases of the junction unmatched. Germline CDR1 SGHVS, CDR2 FQNEAQ. CDR3 in DNA: TGTGCCAGCAGCTTTCGCTTTAGGACTAGCGGGGGGGCCTTCCCCTACAATGAGCAGTTCTTC. It is translated as CASSFRFRTSGGAFPYNEQFF.

This chain links TRBV9 with TRBJ1-1; D is possibly TRBD1 (6 bases). In germline, CDR1 is SGDLS, CDR2 YYNGEE. Trimming left V 3 bases short and J 4 bases short, with 13 bases between. The length of the CDR3 is 14 residues. The CDR3 spells CASSAGQPRTEAFF. CDR3 DNA: TGTGCCAGCAGCGCCGGACAGCCTCGCACTGAAGCTTTCTTT. The full variable domain, in which reference TRBV9 and TRBJ1-1 provide the parts outside the CDR3, is DSGVTQTPKHLITATGQRVTLRCSPRSGDLSVYWYQQSLDQGLQFLIQYYNGEERAKGNILERFSAQQFPDLHSELNLSSLELGDSALYFCASSAGQPRTEAFFGQGTRLTVV.

The V call is TRBV30, the J call TRBJ2-7; 9 bases align to TRBD2. CDR3 size: 12 residues. With V trimmed by 1 base and J by 6 bases, 1 base remained unmatched. Germline CDR1 and CDR2: GTSNPN and SVGIG (reference sequence). CDR3 residues: CAWSGLAVEQYF. CDR3 nucleotide sequence: TGTGCCTGGAGTGGACTAGCGGTCGAGCAGTACTTC.

The rearrangement uses TRBV2 and TRBJ1-1; TRBD1 agrees at 7 bases. The CDR3 contains 16 residues. Per the germline V gene, CDR1 is SNHLY and CDR2 is FYNNEI. The V gene end was trimmed by 4 bases and the J gene end by 5 bases; junction bases not matched to a gene: 13. CDR3 DNA sequence: TGTGCCAGCAGTGGTGCCCCGGGACAGACCCTGACTGAAGCTTTCTTT. This codes for CASSGAPGQTLTEAFF. Together with reference TRBV2 and TRBJ1-1, the CDR3 gives the full variable domain: EPEVTQTPSHQVTQMGQEVILRCVPISNHLYFYWYRQILGQKVEFLVSFYNNEISEKSEIFDDQFSVERPDGSNFTLKIRSTKLEDSAMYFCASSGAPGQTLTEAFFGQGTRLTVV.

The chain combines TRBV11-2 with TRBJ1-2; tentative D call: TRBD1 (5 bases). There are 14 residues in the CDR3. From germline, CDR1 is SGHAT and CDR2 FQNNGV. V lost 5 bases, J lost 10 bases, and 20 bases lay in between. CDR3 residues: CASSLSGTGGVYTF. The CDR3, as DNA: TGTGCCAGCAGCCTTTCTGGTACAGGCGGGGTCTACACCTTC.

V and J are TRBV5-1 and TRBJ1-6; 11 nucleotides line up with TRBD1. V was clipped by 4 bases and J by 9 bases; unmatched bases: 15. The germline CDR1 and CDR2 sequences are SGHRS and YFSETQ. The CDR3 runs 18 residues. The CDR3, as DNA: TGCGCCAGCAGCCCTGGGACAGGGGGTAAGGGTATAAGTTCACCCCTCCACTTT. This sequence encodes CASSPGTGGKGISSPLHF. The whole variable domain, filled in from reference TRBV5-1 and TRBJ1-6, reads KAGVTQTPRYLIKTRGQQVTLSCSPISGHRSVSWYQQTPGQGLQFLFEYFSETQRNKGNFPGRFSGRQFSNSRSEMNVSTLELGDSALYLCASSPGTGGKGISSPLHFGNGTRLTVT.

The table lists this clone with a count of one. V and J are TRBV7-9 and TRBJ2-3; TRBD2 aligns across 8 bases. J gave up 2 bases and V 6 bases, and 10 bases lay outside the gene matches. This CDR3 is 16 amino acids long. Looked up from germline, CDR1 is SEHNR and CDR2 is FQNEAQ (reference sequence). CDR3 DNA sequence: TGTGCCAGCAGACCCAAAGCGGGGGCCCTCACAGATACGCAGTATTTT. It is translated as CASRPKAGALTDTQYF.

The chain couples TRBV18 to TRBJ2-1; no clear D gene. Trimming shortened V by 1 base and J by 7 bases, and 5 bases separated the two germline ends. The CDR3 spans 12 residues. CDR1 and CDR2 (germline): KGHSH, LQKENI. In DNA form, the CDR3 reads TGTGCCAGCTCACCACTAGAGAATGAGCAGTTCTTC. It specifies CASSPLENEQFF. The variable domain in full, completed from reference TRBV18 and TRBJ2-1, reads NAGVMQNPRHLVRRRGQEARLRCSPMKGHSHVYWYRQLPEEGLKFMVYLQKENIIDESGMPKERFSAEFPKEGPSILRIQQVVRGDSAAYFCASSPLENEQFFGPGTRLTVL.

This chain connects TRBV20-1 to TRBJ2-7; a possible D gene is TRBD2 (6 bases). CDR3 length equals 14 residues. Trimming removed 3 bases at V and 0 bases at J, with 12 bases between. Per germline, CDR1 DFQATT and CDR2 SNEGSKA (reference sequence). CDR3 amino acids: CSASLIADSYEQYF. The CDR3 DNA follows: TGCAGTGCTAGTTTGATAGCGGACTCCTACGAGCAGTACTTC.

The rearrangement joins TRBV19 to TRBJ2-7; D is ambiguous. Trimming cost V 1 base and J 0 bases, with 7 bases left between them. The V gene's germline CDR1 is LNHDA and CDR2 SQIVND (reference sequence). This CDR3 has 14 amino acids. The CDR3 spells CASSIAENSYEQYF. CDR3 nucleotides: TGTGCCAGTAGTATAGCGGAGAACTCCTACGAGCAGTACTTC.

V is TRBV30 and J is TRBJ1-2; tentative D call: TRBD1 (6 bases). This CDR3 is 13 amino acids long. The germline V and J ends were trimmed by 3 bases and 7 bases, with 15 bases remaining between them. Germline lookup yields CDR1 GTSNPN and CDR2 SVGIG (reference sequence). The CDR3 is CAWRPLGTSGYTF. The CDR3 bases are TGTGCCTGGAGGCCCCTTGGGACAAGTGGCTACACCTTC.

V gene TRBV13 combines with J gene TRBJ2-3, with TRBD1 identical over 9 bases. The CDR3 has 15 amino acids. From germline, CDR1 is PRHDT and CDR2 FYEKMQ (reference sequence). Losses at the gene ends were 3 bases for V and 3 bases for J; bases not matched to a gene: 4. DNA of the CDR3: TGTGCCAGCAGCTTGGGACAGGGCTTTACAGATACGCAGTATTTT. This codes for CASSLGQGFTDTQYF.

V and J are TRBV7-9 and TRBJ2-3, with TRBD1 matching 8 bases. The germline gives CDR1 SEHNR, CDR2 FQNEAQ (reference sequence). V trimming: 8 bases; J trimming: 7 bases; junction bases outside the gene matches: 8. The CDR3 totals 13 residues. The CDR3 DNA sequence: TGTGCCAGCCTCGGACAGGGAAGGAATACGCAGTATTTT. Amino acids: CASLGQGRNTQYF.